A single sample is the source of the 30 T cell receptor beta chains below, sequenced in a study of blood T cell repertoires in COVID-19. Clones were sequenced by immunoSEQ multiplex PCR, and TCRdb holds only the in-frame ones, with some missing. The sample has about 210,000 clones; more than 85% are singletons. The material sequenced was peripheral blood. The receptors shown here come from a man between 60 and 75 years old with acute or convalescent COVID-19.

The chain carries TRBV15 and TRBJ2-5, with 7 bases identical to TRBD1. After removal of 3 bases from V and 5 bases from J, the junction contained 9 bases not matched to a gene. The germline V gene encodes CDR1 LNHNV and CDR2 YYDKDF (reference sequence). CDR3 length: 15 residues. In nucleotides, the CDR3 is TGTGCCACCAGCAGGGCGACAGGGATTTGGGAGACCCAGTACTTC. Its translation: CATSRATGIWETQYF.

This clone appeared once. The chain employs TRBV18 and TRBJ2-1; 10 bases align to TRBD2. V was clipped by 3 bases and J by 5 bases; unmatched bases: 4. This CDR3 is 15 amino acids long. CDR1 is KGHSH and CDR2 is LQKENI in the germline V gene. In DNA form, the CDR3 reads TGTGCCAGCTCACCGCTAGCGGGGGCCAACAATGAGCAGTTCTTC. Protein: CASSPLAGANNEQFF.

This clone has only a few counts. CDR3 DNA: TGTGCCAGCAGTGAAGAGATAGTTGGCAATCAGCCCCAGCATTTT. This codes for CASSEEIVGNQPQHF. V gene TRBV6-1 combines with J gene TRBJ1-5; D is uncertain. Germline values: CDR1 MNHNS, CDR2 SASEGT. The CDR3 is made up of 15 amino acids. The V gene lost 1 base and the J gene lost 2 bases, with 9 bases spanning the gap.

The V gene is TRBV13, the J gene TRBJ1-2; D remains unclear. V was trimmed by 2 bases and J by 8 bases, leaving 12 bases between them. Germline V gene lookup returns CDR1 PRHDT and CDR2 FYEKMQ (reference sequence). The CDR3 is made up of 13 amino acids. The CDR3, as DNA: TGTGCCAGCAGCTTATCGGGCGGGAGGGGCTACACCTTC. Translated: CASSLSGGRGYTF.

The chain carries TRBV4-2 and TRBJ1-1, with D unresolved. The CDR3 length is 16 residues. The V end lost 5 bases, the J end lost 1 base, and 17 bases lay between the germline ends. Germline V lookup: CDR1 LGHNA, CDR2 YNFKEQ. The CDR3 sequence: CASSDQAAAGNTEAFF. The CDR3 region has the DNA TGTGCCAGCAGCGACCAAGCGGCGGCAGGGAACACTGAAGCTTTCTTT.

J is TRBJ2-5 and V is TRBV11-3; weak D call: TRBD1 (5 bases). The CDR3 length is 13 residues. V was clipped by 7 bases and J by 0 bases, with 9 bases between them. The V gene's germline CDR1 is SGHNT and CDR2 YENEEA. This CDR3 is CASTQTDQETQYF. In DNA form, the CDR3 reads TGTGCCAGCACCCAGACAGACCAAGAGACCCAGTACTTC.

The rearrangement uses TRBV12-3 or TRBV12-4 and TRBJ2-7; D remains unclear. This CDR3 is built from 12 residues. V gave up 0 bases and J gave up 6 bases, with 6 bases separating them. Here the CDR3 reads CASSLAQSEQYF. The CDR3 nucleotides read TGTGCCAGCAGTTTAGCGCAGTCCGAGCAGTACTTC.

The rearrangement uses TRBV5-4 and TRBJ1-6, with a tentative D call TRBD1 (5 bases). CDR1 is SGHNT, CDR2 YYREEE, per germline (reference sequence). V shed 0 bases and J shed 9 bases, with 10 bases lying between them. CDR3 length: 14 residues. The CDR3 spells CASSLEGRGSPLHF. CDR3 bases: TGTGCCAGCAGCTTGGAGGGGCGGGGTTCACCCCTCCACTTT.

The chain has TRBV19 and TRBJ2-1; D possibly corresponds to TRBD2 (5 bases). The CDR3 covers 12 residues. The V gene lost 8 bases and the J gene lost 12 bases, with 17 bases spanning the gap. Germline V gives CDR1 LNHDA, CDR2 SQIVND (reference sequence). CDR3 sequence reads: CASSAAGSWQFF. The CDR3 DNA follows: TGTGCCAGTTCAGCGGCCGGATCTTGGCAGTTCTTC.

The genes are TRBV25-1 and TRBJ1-6; 11 bases align to TRBD1. Per the germline V gene, CDR1 is MGHDK and CDR2 is SYGVNS. The CDR3 length is 14 residues. With 3 bases clipped from V and 9 bases from J, the junction kept 1 base outside the gene matches. The CDR3 DNA reads TGTGCCAGCAGTGACGGGACAGGGGGTTCACCCCTCCACTTT. Its translation is CASSDGTGGSPLHF.

This clone was recorded only once. The chain is built from TRBV4-3 and TRBJ2-1; 8 nucleotides agree with TRBD1. The CDR3 runs to 14 residues. V shed 0 bases and J 7 bases; nucleotides not matched to a gene: 2. Looked up from germline, CDR1 is LGHNA and CDR2 is YSLEER. The CDR3 loop reads CASSQDGQGNEQFF. As DNA, the CDR3 is TGCGCCAGCAGCCAAGATGGACAGGGAAATGAGCAGTTCTTC.

This sequence joins TRBV5-1 and TRBJ1-1; D may be TRBD1 (5 bases). This CDR3 has 14 amino acids. Germline loops: CDR1 SGHRS, CDR2 YFSETQ. Trimming pared 0 bases from V and 6 bases from J, leaving 12 bases between. The CDR3 bases are TGCGCCAGCAGCTTGGACCGGCAGGGTTCTGAAGCTTTCTTT. It yields the protein CASSLDRQGSEAFF.

V is TRBV28 and J is TRBJ2-5, with 13 bases matching TRBD2. This CDR3 is built from 15 residues. Germline assignment: CDR1 MDHEN and CDR2 SYDVKM. Losses at the gene ends were 5 bases for V and 9 bases for J; bases not matched to a gene: 9. The CDR3 region has the DNA TGTGCCAGCAGTCCCCCGACTAGCGGGGGGACGGCCCAGTACTTC. This gives the protein CASSPPTSGGTAQYF.

The rearrangement links TRBV7-2 to TRBJ1-2; 10 bases map to TRBD1. The CDR3 runs to 15 residues. CDR1 is SGHTA, CDR2 FQGNSA, per germline. Trimming removed 5 bases from V and 6 bases from J; junction bases left unmatched: 9. In nucleotides, the CDR3 is TGTGCCAGCAGCCCTAGGACAGGGGGAGTCGATGGCTACACCTTC. Residues: CASSPRTGGVDGYTF.

The chain combines TRBV11-2 with TRBJ2-7; 9 nucleotides match TRBD1. Germline V gene data show CDR1 as SGHAT and CDR2 as FQNNGV. The CDR3 extends over 14 amino acids. With 4 bases clipped from V and 9 bases from J, the junction kept 10 bases outside the gene matches. CDR3 in DNA: TGTGCCAGCAGCTCAACTCCGGGACAGGGCTCGCAGTACTTC. This codes for CASSSTPGQGSQYF.

V gene TRBV19 combines with J gene TRBJ2-7; TRBD2 agrees at 13 bases. Germline lookup yields CDR1 LNHDA and CDR2 SQIVND (reference sequence). The CDR3 runs 16 residues. Trimming cost V 3 bases and J 3 bases; bases outside gene matches: 5. The CDR3 here is CASSIRLAGGLYEQYF. CDR3 nucleotides: TGTGCCAGTAGTATCCGACTAGCGGGGGGACTCTACGAGCAGTACTTC.

This rearrangement joins TRBV19 to TRBJ1-2; TRBD1 matches 8 bases. This CDR3 contains 16 residues. Per the germline V gene, CDR1 is LNHDA and CDR2 is SQIVND (reference sequence). The V and J ends lost 5 bases and 3 bases, in that order; junction bases with no gene match: 11. CDR3 DNA: TGTGCCAGTAGTGGGCGACAGGGGAGGGTCGACTATGGCTACACCTTC. Encoded protein: CASSGRQGRVDYGYTF.

The J gene is TRBJ2-5, the V gene TRBV7-2; 7 bases match TRBD1. This CDR3 is built from 16 residues. V lost 4 bases and J lost 2; bases outside the gene matches: 10. Germline CDR1 is SGHTA and CDR2 is FQGNSA. The CDR3 region is CASSSTGTARQETQYF. Here the CDR3 DNA reads TGTGCCAGCAGCTCTACCGGGACAGCGAGACAAGAGACCCAGTACTTC. The variable domain in full, with the rest retrieved from reference TRBV7-2 and TRBJ2-5, is GAGVSQSPSNKVTEKGKDVELRCDPISGHTALYWYRQSLGQGLEFLIYFQGNSAPDKSGLPSDRFSAERTGGSVSTLTIQRTQQEDSAVYLCASSSTGTARQETQYFGPGTRLLVL.

The rearrangement uses TRBV7-2 and TRBJ2-2, with TRBD1 matching 8 bases. CDR3 length: 18 amino acids. The V and J ends lost 5 bases and 7 bases, in that order; junction bases with no gene match: 18. Germline V CDR1 and CDR2: SGHTA, FQGNSA. In nucleotides, the CDR3 is TGTGCCAGCAGCCTTAGGGACAGGACCCATTGGCCTAGCGGGGAGCTGTTTTTT. Amino acids: CASSLRDRTHWPSGELFF. The full variable domain, in which reference TRBV7-2 and TRBJ2-2 provide the parts outside the CDR3, is GAGVSQSPSNKVTEKGKDVELRCDPISGHTALYWYRQSLGQGLEFLIYFQGNSAPDKSGLPSDRFSAERTGGSVSTLTIQRTQQEDSAVYLCASSLRDRTHWPSGELFFGEGSRLTVL.

This clone was detected only once. This chain joins TRBV5-1 and TRBJ2-7, with 8 positions matching TRBD1. The CDR3 covers 14 residues. Trimming cost V 0 bases and J 5 bases; bases outside gene matches: 4. Germline loops: CDR1 SGHRS, CDR2 YFSETQ. The chain's CDR3 is CASSLAPTGDEQYF. CDR3 nucleotide sequence: TGCGCCAGCAGCTTGGCCCCGACAGGGGACGAGCAGTACTTC.

This sequence joins TRBV3-1 (or the pseudogene TRBV3-2) and TRBJ2-7; maybe TRBD2 (6 bases). Trimming removed 0 bases from V and 4 bases from J, with 10 bases in between. The germline gives CDR1 LGHDT, CDR2 YNNKEL (reference sequence). The CDR3 runs to 14 residues. The CDR3 DNA follows: TGTGCCAGCAGCCAAGATTCGGGGACTTACGAGCAGTACTTC. Translation gives CASSQDSGTYEQYF.

This clone was detected only once. The rearrangement links TRBV18 to TRBJ1-2, with a possible D match to TRBD1 (5 bases). CDR1 is KGHSH, CDR2 LQKENI, per germline. The V gene lost 3 bases and the J gene lost 3 bases, with 11 bases spanning the gap. This CDR3 region has 14 residues. The CDR3 reads CASSPTRDYYGYTF. The CDR3 DNA reads as TGTGCCAGCTCACCTACCAGGGACTACTATGGCTACACCTTC.

The V gene is TRBV19, the J gene TRBJ1-5, with TRBD1 as a possible D gene (6 bases). The germline gives CDR1 LNHDA, CDR2 SQIVND (reference sequence). With 4 bases removed from V and 4 bases from J, the gap between germline ends came to 14 bases. The CDR3 totals 15 residues. The DNA of the CDR3 is TGTGCCAGTAGTACAAGCGGGACAAGTAATCAGCCCCAGCATTTT. This gives the protein CASSTSGTSNQPQHF.

The J gene is TRBJ1-4, the V gene TRBV11-2, with 7 bases that match TRBD1. The trim removed 5 bases at V and 0 bases at J, leaving 6 bases unmatched. The CDR3 has 16 amino acids. Germline lookup yields CDR1 SGHAT and CDR2 FQNNGV. The CDR3 protein is CASSRGTVATNEKLFF. For the CDR3, the DNA is TGTGCCAGCAGCCGGGGGACAGTTGCAACTAATGAAAAACTGTTTTTT.

This chain connects TRBV6-5 to TRBJ2-1; D is perhaps TRBD1 (5 bases). Trimming stripped 0 bases from V and 10 bases from J, with 7 bases between. The CDR3 contains 12 residues. The germline V gene encodes CDR1 MNHEY and CDR2 SVGAGI. The CDR3 here is CASSYSGAEQFF. The CDR3 DNA reads TGTGCCAGCAGTTACTCAGGGGCCGAGCAGTTCTTC.

The rearrangement joins TRBV7-8 to TRBJ2-2; TRBD2 matches at 11 bases. Germline V CDR1 and CDR2: SGHVS, FQNEAQ. The CDR3 totals 15 residues. Trimming removed 11 bases from V and 5 bases from J; junction bases left unmatched: 10. The CDR3, as DNA: TGTGCCGCACATGTAGCGGGGGGGCTTACCGGGGAGCTGTTTTTT. It yields the protein CAAHVAGGLTGELFF.

The chain employs TRBV19 and TRBJ1-5, with D possibly being TRBD1 (6 bases). Trimming cost V 7 bases and J 2 bases, with 15 bases left between them. Per germline, CDR1 LNHDA and CDR2 SQIVND (reference sequence). The CDR3 contains 15 residues. The CDR3 DNA follows: TGTGCCAGTACCAAGGATGGGGGCCGCAATCAGCCCCAGCATTTT. Amino acid sequence: CASTKDGGRNQPQHF.

The V call is TRBV11-2, the J call TRBJ2-7, with 8 positions matching TRBD1. Germline trimming cut 1 base from V and 7 bases from J; bases unmatched to any gene: 15. The CDR3 has 17 residues. Looked up from germline, CDR1 is SGHAT and CDR2 is FQNNGV. The CDR3 DNA follows: TGTGCCAGCAGCTTAGCTGGTGGTGGGCAGGGGGCATTTGAGCAGTACTTC. Residues: CASSLAGGGQGAFEQYF.

The gene calls are TRBV2 and TRBJ1-2, with 8 bases fitting TRBD1. The germline V gene has CDR1 SNHLY and CDR2 FYNNEI. This CDR3 spans 15 amino acids. V lost 1 base and J lost 4; bases outside the gene matches: 5. The CDR3 is CASSEEGQGAYGYTF. The DNA for the CDR3 is TGTGCCAGCAGTGAAGAGGGGCAGGGGGCCTATGGCTACACCTTC.

This chain links TRBV19 with TRBJ2-7; the D gene is possibly TRBD1 (6 bases). CDR3 length equals 15 residues. Germline V gene data show CDR1 as LNHDA and CDR2 as SQIVND (reference sequence). Trimming removed 6 bases from V and 2 bases from J, with 17 bases in between. CDR3 sequence: CASSPKKTGTYEQYF. The CDR3 DNA follows: TGTGCCAGTAGCCCTAAGAAGACAGGAACCTACGAGCAGTACTTC.